The clone carrying this TCR beta chain has ten or more counts. The antigen is not known. The investigators amplified TCR beta CDR3 regions from RNA transcripts. HTBI primers were used for first-round RT-PCR of the TCR CDR3. TCRdb re-derived calls from the multiplex PCR reads in MiXCR, one entry per CDR3 protein. The sample lists 600,000 or so distinct CDR3 sequences, 12% to 15% occurring once. Trimming cost V 1 base and J 5 bases, with 6 bases left between them. The CDR3 contains 13 residues. CDR1 and CDR2 from the germline V gene are SGHAT and FQNNGV. This sample was taken from a study of T cells in Graves' hyperthyroidism and ophthalmopathy. Overall study context: Peripheral blood sampling occurred at initial diagnosis, before any treatment.

Study findings and constraints: Among clonotypes expanded in thyroid above 0.001, most were also found in blood.

Disease duration was under 3 months in the ophthalmopathy patients, who also had a Clinical Activity Score of at least 3 and a NOSPECS grade of at least 4. The rearrangement joins TRBV11-2 to TRBJ1-5; D unresolved. This clonotype was obtained from a woman between 18 and 29 years old with Graves' ophthalmopathy. Sequenced: blood. The CDR3 DNA reads as TGTGCCAGCAGCTTAGGAATGGATCAGCCCCAGCATTTT. Residues: CASSLGMDQPQHF. Complete variable domain (other parts from reference TRBV11-2 and TRBJ1-5): EAGVAQSPRYKIIEKRQSVAFWCNPISGHATLYWYQQILGQGPKLLIQFQNNGVVDDSQLPKDRFSAERLKGVDSTLKIQPAKLEDSAVYLCASSLGMDQPQHFGDGTRLSIL.